The 28 T cell receptor beta chains below come from one sample, sequenced in a study of a mutant IDH1 vaccine in newly diagnosed glioma. The assay was immunoSEQ multiplex PCR, and TCRdb's table has in-frame clones only and misses some. The sample carries 40,000 to 55,000 clones, more than 65% recorded once. Time point given: week 35, safety follow-up. Mutant IDH1 20-mer peptide, at 300 ug, made up each vaccine dose, with topical imiquimod. These receptors' antigens are unknown. This specimen consisted of PBMCs, obtained from a glioma patient whose treatment included an IDH1 peptide vaccine. The source is a man in his forties or fifties with glioma.

The CDR3 nucleotides are TGTGCCAGCAGATTTGGTCTCGCGAACACCGGGGAGCTGTTTTTT. This gives the protein CASRFGLANTGELFF. This chain uses TRBV7-9 with TRBJ2-2; D remains unclear. Trimming took 6 bases from V and 0 from J, leaving 11 bases between them. CDR1 SEHNR and CDR2 FQNEAQ come from the germline V gene (reference sequence). The CDR3 runs to 15 residues.

V gene TRBV5-1 combines with J gene TRBJ2-2; D remains unclear. V was pared by 0 bases and J by 5 bases, with 8 bases between. Germline CDR1 reads SGHRS; CDR2 reads YFSETQ. This CDR3 region has 14 residues. CDR3 sequence reads: CASSLDRVTGELFF. The CDR3 DNA sequence: TGCGCCAGCAGCTTGGATCGTGTGACCGGGGAGCTGTTTTTT.

The chain couples TRBV4-1 to TRBJ2-7; 8 bases agree with TRBD2. The CDR3 has 15 amino acids. CDR1 and CDR2 (germline): MGHRA, YSYEKL. Germline trimming cut 4 bases from V and 0 bases from J; bases unmatched to any gene: 5. The CDR3 DNA reads TGCGCCAGCAGCCCGAGCGGGGGTCTCTCCTACGAGCAGTACTTC. It yields the protein CASSPSGGLSYEQYF.

The rearrangement links TRBV6-6 to TRBJ2-3; perhaps TRBD2 as D (6 bases). Per the germline V gene, CDR1 is MNHNY and CDR2 is SVGAGI (reference sequence). This CDR3 is built from 16 residues. Trimming took 2 bases from V and 4 from J, leaving 16 bases between them. DNA for the CDR3: TGTGCCAGCAGTTACCTCCCCGGGGGTGGCGCAGATACGCAGTATTTT. This encodes CASSYLPGGGADTQYF.

The chain combines TRBV19 with TRBJ2-7; D is perhaps TRBD1 or TRBD2 (5 bases each). Per germline, CDR1 LNHDA and CDR2 SQIVND (reference sequence). The CDR3 loop spans 13 amino acids. Trimming removed 3 bases from V and 4 bases from J, with 10 bases in between. The CDR3 sequence: CASSIEWGYEQYF. CDR3 coding DNA: TGTGCCAGTAGTATTGAATGGGGGTACGAGCAGTACTTC.

A few counts support this clone. This rearrangement joins TRBV30 to TRBJ2-7; 13 bases are shared with TRBD2. J gave up 4 bases and V 1 base, and 1 base lay outside the gene matches. Germline CDR1 GTSNPN, CDR2 SVGIG (reference sequence). This CDR3 has 14 amino acids. CDR3 protein: CAWSETSGGYEQYF. CDR3 nucleotides: TGTGCCTGGAGTGAGACTAGCGGGGGGTACGAGCAGTACTTC.

This clone was counted at least ten times. V gene TRBV7-2 combines with J gene TRBJ2-3; the match to TRBD1 covers 8 bases. The CDR3 extends over 18 amino acids. Germline trimming cut 2 bases from V and 0 bases from J; bases unmatched to any gene: 10. The germline V gene has CDR1 SGHTA and CDR2 FQGNSA. The chain's CDR3 is CASSLSPDRVRSTDTQYF. CDR3 nucleotides: TGTGCCAGCAGCTTATCACCGGACAGGGTGAGGAGCACAGATACGCAGTATTTT.

This rearrangement joins TRBV18 to TRBJ2-3, with 8 bases identical to TRBD1. The CDR3 sequence is 16 residues long. V shed 1 base and J 3 bases; nucleotides not matched to a gene: 6. The germline CDR1 and CDR2 sequences are KGHSH and LQKENI. The CDR3 sequence: CASSPLPRGHTDTQYF. The CDR3 DNA reads as TGTGCCAGCTCACCACTCCCCAGGGGGCATACAGATACGCAGTATTTT.

The chain couples TRBV6-1 to TRBJ1-4, with a weak D call TRBD1 (5 bases). The V end was cut by 4 bases, the J end by 7 bases, with 16 bases between. Germline-derived CDR1 and CDR2 are MNHNS and SASEGT. This CDR3 region has 15 residues. Here the CDR3 reads CASSGRGDVGEKLFF. In nucleotides, the CDR3 is TGTGCCAGCAGTGGGCGGGGGGATGTTGGTGAAAAACTGTTTTTT.

V and J are TRBV29-1 and TRBJ1-2; the match to TRBD1 covers 8 bases. The CDR3 runs 14 residues. From germline, CDR1 is SQVTM and CDR2 ANQGSEA. The J segment lost 3 bases and the V segment lost 6 bases, leaving 9 bases of the junction unmatched. CDR3 coding DNA: TGCAGCGTAGAAACAGGGGGGGCCGACTATGGCTACACCTTC. This sequence encodes CSVETGGADYGYTF.

This clone occurred a few times. CDR3 protein: CASSPGSGYNSPLHF. For the CDR3, the DNA is TGCGCCAGCAGCCCCGGGAGCGGTTATAATTCACCCCTCCACTTT. The rearrangement links TRBV5-1 to TRBJ1-6; D is uncertain. Germline V gives CDR1 SGHRS, CDR2 YFSETQ. Trimming took 4 bases from V and 4 from J, leaving 12 bases between them. The CDR3 runs 15 residues.

The sample holds a few counts of this clone. V usage is TRBV19 and J usage is TRBJ1-2; TRBD1 matches at 8 bases. Germline CDR1 LNHDA, CDR2 SQIVND (reference sequence). This CDR3 region has 14 residues. V was pared by 5 bases and J by 3 bases, with 5 bases of the junction left unmatched. The chain's CDR3 is CASSWQGADYGYTF. In DNA form, the CDR3 reads TGTGCCAGTAGTTGGCAGGGGGCAGACTATGGCTACACCTTC.

The chain couples TRBV6-4 to TRBJ2-1; 7 bases are shared with TRBD1. Germline CDR1 MRHNA, CDR2 SNTAGT. This CDR3 is built from 20 residues. Trimming took 8 bases from V and 0 from J; bases not matched to a gene: 22. The CDR3 is CASPDNIRDRSLISYNEQFF. DNA of the CDR3: TGTGCCAGCCCCGACAATATCCGGGACAGAAGCCTTATCTCCTACAATGAGCAGTTCTTC.

This chain connects TRBV14 to TRBJ1-2; D gene uncertain. Germline CDR1 reads SGHDN; CDR2 reads FVKESK. V lost 0 bases, J lost 6 bases, and 14 bases lay in between. The CDR3 extends over 15 amino acids. This chain's CDR3 is CASSQDYLRVNGYTF. CDR3 nucleotides: TGTGCCAGCAGCCAAGACTACCTTCGAGTCAATGGCTACACCTTC.

The chain links TRBV4-1 to TRBJ1-1, with 8 positions matching TRBD1. Germline V gives CDR1 MGHRA, CDR2 YSYEKL. This CDR3 comprises 15 residues. V dropped 7 bases and J dropped 4; count of bases not matched to a gene: 11. The CDR3 DNA reads as TGCGCCAGCACTCGAGAGGGCCAGGGGGCCACTGAAGCTTTCTTT. This codes for CASTREGQGATEAFF.

The CDR3 spells CASSLTGTGGHAPLEQYF. DNA of the CDR3: TGCGCCAGCAGCTTGACGGGGACGGGGGGCCACGCCCCCCTCGAGCAGTACTTC. V is TRBV5-1 and J is TRBJ2-7; TRBD2 might be the D (7 bases). The CDR3 has 18 residues. The V end was cut by 1 base, the J end by 6 bases, with 26 bases between. Germline CDR1 and CDR2: SGHRS and YFSETQ.

This clone came up a few times. This rearrangement joins TRBV19 to TRBJ2-2, with 11 bases aligning to TRBD1. Germline V CDR1 and CDR2: LNHDA, SQIVND (reference sequence). J gave up 7 bases and V 5 bases, and 9 bases lay outside the gene matches. The CDR3 spans 16 residues. CDR3 amino acids: CASSFGQGAGIGELFF. CDR3 DNA sequence: TGTGCCAGTAGTTTCGGACAGGGGGCAGGAATCGGGGAGCTGTTTTTT.

This chain connects TRBV6-5 to TRBJ2-1, with 8 positions matching TRBD2. This CDR3 is 16 amino acids long. The ends lost 2 bases at V and 5 bases at J; junction bases unmatched: 8. Germline V gene sequence: CDR1 MNHEY, CDR2 SVGAGI. The CDR3 loop reads CASSYGGSGVHNEQFF. CDR3 DNA: TGTGCCAGCAGTTACGGAGGTAGCGGGGTCCACAATGAGCAGTTCTTC.

J is TRBJ2-3 and V is TRBV2; D is unresolved. The length of the CDR3 is 10 residues. Germline V gene data show CDR1 as SNHLY and CDR2 as FYNNEI. Deletions cut 4 bases from V and 5 bases from J, with 1 base between. The CDR3 protein is CASSVDTQYF. Written as DNA, the CDR3 is TGTGCCAGCAGTGTAGATACGCAGTATTTT.

The chain links TRBV27 to TRBJ2-3; the D call may be TRBD1 or TRBD2 (7 bases each). Germline CDR1 MNHEY, CDR2 SMNVEV (reference sequence). V dropped 5 bases and J dropped 10 bases, with 16 bases sitting between them. This CDR3 spans 13 amino acids. This CDR3 reads CASSPRGGLAQYF. The DNA for the CDR3 is TGTGCCAGCAGTCCCAGGGGGGGGTTGGCGCAGTATTTT.

The chain has TRBV7-2 and TRBJ1-5, with D maybe TRBD1 (6 bases). Trimming pared 2 bases from V and 0 bases from J, leaving 11 bases between. CDR1 and CDR2 (germline): SGHTA, FQGNSA. The CDR3 has 16 residues. The CDR3 reads CASSLYRRGSNQPQHF. DNA for the CDR3: TGTGCCAGCAGCTTATATCGCAGGGGTAGCAATCAGCCCCAGCATTTT. The variable domain in full, completed from reference TRBV7-2 and TRBJ1-5, reads GAGVSQSPSNKVTEKGKDVELRCDPISGHTALYWYRQSLGQGLEFLIYFQGNSAPDKSGLPSDRFSAERTGGSVSTLTIQRTQQEDSAVYLCASSLYRRGSNQPQHFGDGTRLSIL.

The chain recombines TRBV7-2 with TRBJ2-1; TRBD2 is a possible D gene (6 bases). The CDR3 loop spans 14 amino acids. From germline, CDR1 is SGHTA and CDR2 FQGNSA. V was pared by 6 bases and J by 5 bases, with 14 bases between. The CDR3 here is CASRTPTSHNEQFF. CDR3 DNA sequence: TGTGCCAGCAGAACTCCTACTAGCCACAATGAGCAGTTCTTC.

The gene calls are TRBV14 and TRBJ1-5; D perhaps matches TRBD1 (6 bases). Trimming left V 4 bases short and J 4 bases short, with 14 bases between. The germline V gene has CDR1 SGHDN and CDR2 FVKESK. CDR3 length equals 15 residues. CDR3 loop: CASSPRRGTNQPQHF. The CDR3 coding sequence is TGTGCCAGCAGCCCGAGGAGGGGGACTAATCAGCCCCAGCATTTT. Variable domain in full (rest from reference TRBV14 and TRBJ1-5): EAGVTQFPSHSVIEKGQTVTLRCDPISGHDNLYWYRRVMGKEIKFLLHFVKESKQDESGMPNNRFLAERTGGTYSTLKVQPAELEDSGVYFCASSPRRGTNQPQHFGDGTRLSIL.

J is TRBJ1-1 and V is TRBV29-1; D is undetermined. V lost 3 bases to trimming and J lost 6 bases, with 11 bases between them. The CDR3 contains 12 residues. Germline V CDR1 and CDR2: SQVTM, ANQGSEA. The CDR3 sequence is CSVDDGSPEAFF. The CDR3 DNA follows: TGCAGCGTTGATGACGGGTCGCCTGAAGCTTTCTTT. The entire variable domain, with the rest obtained from reference TRBV29-1 and TRBJ1-1, is as follows: SAVISQKPSRDICQRGTSLTIQCQVDSQVTMMFWYRQQPGQSLTLIATANQGSEATYESGFVIDKFPISRPNLTFSTLTVSNMSPEDSSIYLCSVDDGSPEAFFGQGTRLTVV.

This chain uses TRBV14 with TRBJ1-3; no definite D call. The V end was cut by 5 bases, the J end by 0 bases, with 11 bases between. Germline CDR1 SGHDN, CDR2 FVKESK. The CDR3 totals 15 residues. The chain's CDR3 is CASSTHSTSGNTIYF. The CDR3 bases are TGTGCCAGCAGCACCCACAGTACCTCTGGAAACACCATATATTTT.

In its sample, this clone was seen once. The chain uses TRBV6-5 and TRBJ1-5, with D possibly TRBD1 on 5 matching bases. Germline lookup yields CDR1 MNHEY and CDR2 SVGAGI. The CDR3 spans 16 residues. The V gene lost 4 bases and the J gene lost 0 bases, with 13 bases spanning the gap. The CDR3 spells CASSSGTGYSNQPQHF. Here the CDR3 DNA reads TGTGCCAGCAGTTCCGGGACGGGCTATAGCAATCAGCCCCAGCATTTT.

Concerning this clone: The sample has other DNA sequences that encode this CDR3 too. For the CDR3, the DNA is TGTGCCAGCAGTTATTCGCAGGGTTACGAGCAGTACTTC. It encodes CASSYSQGYEQYF. The chain is built from TRBV6-5 and TRBJ2-7, with D tentatively TRBD1 (5 bases). V dropped 3 bases and J dropped 4 bases, with 10 bases sitting between them. Germline lookup yields CDR1 MNHEY and CDR2 SVGAGI. The CDR3 is 13 residues long.

This chain uses TRBV7-8 with TRBJ2-6; TRBD2 aligns across 7 bases. Unmatched junction bases numbered 12, after V lost 0 bases and J lost 1 base. Germline lookup yields CDR1 SGHVS and CDR2 FQNEAQ. The CDR3 loop spans 20 amino acids. The CDR3 sequence is CASSLARRGGGSSGANVLTF. The CDR3 nucleotides read TGTGCCAGCAGCTTAGCCCGACGGGGCGGGGGATCGTCTGGGGCCAACGTCCTGACTTTC.